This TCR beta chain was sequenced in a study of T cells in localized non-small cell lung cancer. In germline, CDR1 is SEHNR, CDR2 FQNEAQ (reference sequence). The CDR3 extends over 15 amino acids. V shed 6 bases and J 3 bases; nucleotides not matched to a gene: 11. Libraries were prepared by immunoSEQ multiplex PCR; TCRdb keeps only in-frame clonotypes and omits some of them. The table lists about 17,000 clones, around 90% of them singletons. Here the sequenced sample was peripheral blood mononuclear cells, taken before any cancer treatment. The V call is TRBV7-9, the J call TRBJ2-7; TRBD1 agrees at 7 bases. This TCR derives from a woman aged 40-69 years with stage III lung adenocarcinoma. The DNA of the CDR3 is TGTGCCAGCAGTACAGGGGTGGGGCCTGTCTACGAGCAGTACTTC. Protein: CASSTGVGPVYEQYF.